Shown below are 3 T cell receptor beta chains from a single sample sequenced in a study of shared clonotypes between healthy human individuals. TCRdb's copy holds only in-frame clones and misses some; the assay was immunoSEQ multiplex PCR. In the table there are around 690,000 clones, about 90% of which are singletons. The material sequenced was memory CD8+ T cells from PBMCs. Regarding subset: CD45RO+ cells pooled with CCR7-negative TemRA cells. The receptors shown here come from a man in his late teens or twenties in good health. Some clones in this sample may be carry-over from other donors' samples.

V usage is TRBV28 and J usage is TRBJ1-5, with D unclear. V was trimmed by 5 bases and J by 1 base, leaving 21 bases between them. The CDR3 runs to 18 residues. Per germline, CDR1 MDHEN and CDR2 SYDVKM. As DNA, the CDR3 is TGTGCCAGCAGTCCCCCGCCGGCAGTTTCACCGAGCAATCAGCCCCAGCATTTT. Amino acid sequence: CASSPPPAVSPSNQPQHF.

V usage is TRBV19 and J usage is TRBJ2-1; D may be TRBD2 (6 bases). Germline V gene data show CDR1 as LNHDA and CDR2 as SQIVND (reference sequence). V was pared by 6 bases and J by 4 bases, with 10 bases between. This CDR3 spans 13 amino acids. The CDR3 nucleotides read TGTGCCAGTAGGCCGGCGGGGTACAATGAGCAGTTCTTC. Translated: CASRPAGYNEQFF. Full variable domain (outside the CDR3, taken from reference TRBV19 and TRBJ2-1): DGGITQSPKYLFRKEGQNVTLSCEQNLNHDAMYWYRQDPGQGLRLIYYSQIVNDFQKGDIAEGYSVSREKKESFPLTVTSAQKNPTAFYLCASRPAGYNEQFFGPGTRLTVL.

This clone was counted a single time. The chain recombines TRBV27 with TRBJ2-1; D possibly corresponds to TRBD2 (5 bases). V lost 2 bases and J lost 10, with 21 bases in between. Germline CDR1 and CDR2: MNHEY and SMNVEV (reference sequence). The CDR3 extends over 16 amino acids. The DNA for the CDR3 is TGTGCCAGCAGTTTAGTGGTGGCTAGTATCGGGAAAGAGCAGTTCTTC. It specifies CASSLVVASIGKEQFF.